A single sample is the source of the 11 T cell receptor beta chains below, sequenced in a study of Tregs in tolerant kidney transplant recipients (dated 2019 in TCRdb). The library was prepared using the immunoSEQ multiplex PCR assay. TCRdb limited this immuneACCESS table to in-frame rearrangements with V and J called. A share of clones is missing; checked studies link under half to unresolved V genes, and the rest is unexplained. This sample is represented by about 64,000 clones; 98% of them were singletons. Of the sample, around 0.34% falls within the top ten clones. Interpreted using the paper, the time point label stands for: blood sample drawn before combined kidney and bone marrow transplant. Specimen: Tregs from blood, collected before the transplant. Receptors were obtained from a human donor who received a combined kidney and bone marrow transplant.

The rearrangement links TRBV14 to TRBJ2-5; D unresolved. V was pared by 1 base and J by 7 bases, with 10 bases between. Per germline, CDR1 SGHDN and CDR2 FVKESK. The CDR3 loop spans 13 amino acids. The CDR3 DNA reads TGTGCCAGCAGCCAAGTCGGGTTGGGGACCCAGTACTTC. Protein product: CASSQVGLGTQYF.

The V and J genes are TRBV11-1 and TRBJ2-7; D is unresolved. The CDR3 loop spans 14 amino acids. Trimming stripped 1 base from V and 1 base from J, with 8 bases between. The germline CDR1 and CDR2 sequences are SGHAT and FQDESV (reference sequence). The CDR3 coding sequence is TGTGCCAGCAGCTTAGAGGCAGGTTCCTACGAGCAGTACTTC. Protein: CASSLEAGSYEQYF.

V usage is TRBV29-1 and J usage is TRBJ2-2; the D gene is possibly TRBD1 (7 bases). This CDR3 region has 13 residues. Germline loops: CDR1 SQVTM, CDR2 ANQGSEA. V gave up 5 bases and J gave up 6 bases, with 13 bases separating them. The CDR3 region is CSVRQGGSGELFF. CDR3 in DNA: TGCAGCGTTAGGCAGGGGGGTTCCGGGGAGCTGTTTTTT.

This chain uses TRBV30 with TRBJ1-5, with 7 nucleotides matching TRBD1. The CDR3 sequence is 15 residues long. J lost 6 bases, V lost 1 base, and 9 bases had no gene match. CDR1 GTSNPN and CDR2 SVGIG come from the germline V gene (reference sequence). For the CDR3, the DNA is TGTGCCTGGAGTGCCCTGACAGGGTGGGGTCAGCCCCAGCATTTT. The encoded protein is CAWSALTGWGQPQHF.

This chain connects TRBV7-2 to TRBJ2-3; the D gene is possibly TRBD1 (6 bases). The germline CDR1 and CDR2 sequences are SGHTA and FQGNSA. CDR3 size: 17 residues. V lost 5 bases, J lost 2 bases, and 20 bases lay in between. CDR3 amino acids: CASSPFSQGYPTDTQYF. The CDR3 nucleotides are TGTGCCAGCAGCCCATTTTCTCAGGGGTATCCCACAGATACGCAGTATTTT.

This clone was observed once. The chain uses TRBV4-2 and TRBJ2-7; 8 bases are shared with TRBD1. CDR1 LGHNA and CDR2 YNFKEQ come from the germline V gene. CDR3 length: 15 residues. Trimming removed 2 bases from V and 2 bases from J; junction bases left unmatched: 5. The CDR3 spells CASSQPDRVPYEQYF. In DNA, the CDR3 is TGTGCCAGCAGCCAACCGGACAGGGTTCCCTACGAGCAGTACTTC.

The chain has TRBV2 and TRBJ2-5, with D maybe TRBD2 (5 bases). This CDR3 is 13 amino acids long. Per the germline V gene, CDR1 is SNHLY and CDR2 is FYNNEI. V lost 5 bases, J lost 0 bases, and 7 bases lay in between. The CDR3 DNA reads TGTGCCAGCAGTACCGGGAACCAAGAGACCCAGTACTTC. Translation: CASSTGNQETQYF.

This chain joins TRBV19 and TRBJ2-5, with TRBD2 matching over 13 bases. Germline CDR1 and CDR2: LNHDA and SQIVND (reference sequence). The CDR3 has 16 residues. J gave up 5 bases and V 5 bases, and 8 bases lay outside the gene matches. The CDR3 reads CASSPQLAGGRETQYF. The CDR3 region has the DNA TGTGCCAGTAGTCCCCAACTAGCGGGGGGGCGTGAGACCCAGTACTTC.

The chain is built from TRBV7-3 and TRBJ2-7, with TRBD2 matching over 7 bases. Trimming took 2 bases from V and 3 from J; bases not matched to a gene: 7. The CDR3 has 15 residues. Germline V gene lookup returns CDR1 SGHTA and CDR2 FQGTGA. The CDR3 sequence is CASSLRGGPNYEQYF. The DNA for the CDR3 is TGTGCCAGCAGCTTACGCGGGGGACCTAACTACGAGCAGTACTTC.

The genes are TRBV4-2 and TRBJ2-2; maybe TRBD2 (5 bases). CDR1 is LGHNA and CDR2 is YNFKEQ in the germline V gene. Trimming removed 1 base from V and 4 bases from J, with 16 bases in between. The CDR3 consists of 17 residues. The CDR3 is CASSQAVGLLSTGELFF. The CDR3 DNA sequence: TGTGCCAGCAGCCAAGCCGTTGGACTTCTTAGCACCGGGGAGCTGTTTTTT.

The chain uses TRBV19 and TRBJ2-3; 12 bases match TRBD2. V was pared by 5 bases and J by 0 bases, with 6 bases of the junction left unmatched. Per the germline V gene, CDR1 is LNHDA and CDR2 is SQIVND (reference sequence). There are 17 residues in the CDR3. CDR3 coding DNA: TGTGCCAGTAGTCTCTGGACTAGCGGGATAAGCACAGATACGCAGTATTTT. Protein: CASSLWTSGISTDTQYF.